Listed below are T cell receptor beta chains from one sample, sequenced in a study of blood T cell repertoires in COVID-19. The data were produced by immunoSEQ multiplex PCR, yet TCRdb's version contains in-frame clones alone and is incomplete. In the table there are 60,000 to 85,000 clones, roughly nine tenths of which are singletons. The specimen sequenced was peripheral blood. Receptors originate from a man aged 50 or older with active COVID-19. Each CDR3 is given with its conserved first and last residue. The order of the fields is V gene, D gene, J gene, clone size, CDR3 protein, CDR3 DNA. D genes are given only for firm matches. Rows give clone size only sometimes, using once, few, many, or a class for an expanded clone.

>TRBV20-1|NA|TRBJ2-1|NA
CSASKKRNEQFF
TGCAGTGCTAGTAAGAAGCGGAATGAGCAGTTCTTC
>TRBV5-1|NA|TRBJ2-1|once
CASRPGSYNEQFF
TGCGCCAGCCGGCCGGGGAGTTACAATGAGCAGTTCTTC
>TRBV6-2/TRBV6-3|NA|TRBJ2-5|NA
CASSYTEETQYF
TGTGCCAGCAGTTACACAGAGGAGACCCAGTACTTC
>TRBV10-3|NA|TRBJ1-2|few
CATYTQFYGYTF
TGTGCCACTTATACACAGTTTTATGGCTACACCTTC
>TRBV27|TRBD1|TRBJ2-1|NA
CASSRPGQGLSNEQFF
TGTGCCAGCAGCCGCCCGGGACAGGGCCTCTCCAATGAGCAGTTCTTC
>TRBV5-1|TRBD2|TRBJ2-1|NA
CASSLVAGVGYNEQFF
TGCGCCAGCAGCTTGGTAGCGGGAGTCGGCTACAATGAGCAGTTCTTC
>TRBV4-3|TRBD1|TRBJ2-7|NA
CASSRDRGLLREQYF
TGCGCCAGCAGCCGGGACAGGGGACTCCTTAGGGAGCAGTACTTC
>TRBV27|NA|TRBJ1-5|NA
CASRGLGLSNQPQHF
TGTGCCAGCAGAGGTTTGGGGCTGAGCAATCAGCCCCAGCATTTT
>TRBV11-1|NA|TRBJ2-5|NA
CASSIPRGARGETQYF
TGTGCCAGCAGCATACCCAGGGGGGCGCGAGGGGAGACCCAGTACTTC
>TRBV19|NA|TRBJ2-7|NA
CASSPQVPGDYEQYF
TGTGCCAGTAGTCCACAGGTCCCTGGCGATTACGAGCAGTACTTC
>TRBV11-1|NA|TRBJ2-7|few
CASSSFDEQYF
TGTGCCAGCAGCTCTTTCGACGAGCAGTACTTC
>TRBV5-1|NA|TRBJ2-1|NA
CASSAREYRNEQFF
TGCGCCAGCAGCGCCCGGGAGTATCGCAATGAGCAGTTCTTC
>TRBV7-8|NA|TRBJ1-3|NA
CASSLAPVTGRGNTIYF
TGTGCCAGCAGCTTAGCGCCCGTGACAGGTCGAGGAAACACCATATATTTT
>TRBV27|NA|TRBJ2-2|NA
CASSWTAAGVLFF
TGTGCCAGCAGTTGGACAGCCGCGGGCGTGCTGTTTTTT
>TRBV20-1|NA|TRBJ2-6|NA
CSASPGVAGANVLTF
TGCAGTGCTAGTCCCGGGGTAGCTGGGGCCAACGTCCTGACTTTC
>TRBV28|NA|TRBJ1-4|NA
CASSLSGSENEKLFF
TGTGCCAGCAGTTTATCAGGGTCCGAAAATGAAAAACTGTTTTTT
>TRBV18|NA|TRBJ1-1|NA
CASSPPVRGYRTEAFF
TGTGCCAGCTCACCACCGGTAAGGGGGTACAGAACTGAAGCTTTCTTT
>TRBV2|TRBD1|TRBJ1-2|NA
CASPMGQSNYGYTF
TGTGCCAGCCCGATGGGACAGTCGAACTATGGCTACACCTTC
>TRBV19|NA|TRBJ2-1|NA
CASTNNRQNNEQFF
TGTGCCAGTACCAACAATAGACAGAACAATGAGCAGTTCTTC
>TRBV2|TRBD2|TRBJ2-3|NA
CASSEAPWLAGGRDTQYF
TGTGCCAGCAGTGAAGCCCCGTGGCTAGCGGGGGGGCGAGATACGCAGTATTTT
>TRBV27|NA|TRBJ2-1|NA
CAAGESSYNEQFF
TGTGCCGCAGGTGAGAGCTCCTACAATGAGCAGTTCTTC
>TRBV5-1|TRBD1|TRBJ1-2|NA
CASSVGSRGDGYTF
TGCGCCAGCAGCGTGGGGTCCAGGGGGGATGGCTACACCTTC
>TRBV9|TRBD2|TRBJ2-7|NA
CASSAGGDDSYEQYF
TGTGCCAGCAGCGCGGGGGGGGACGACTCCTACGAGCAGTACTTC
>TRBV28|NA|TRBJ1-3|NA
CASRLGGSGNTIYF
TGTGCCAGCAGATTAGGAGGTTCGGGAAACACCATATATTTT
>TRBV5-1|NA|TRBJ1-1|NA
CASSLGQKNTEAFF
TGCGCCAGCAGCCTAGGACAGAAGAACACTGAAGCTTTCTTT
>TRBV19|TRBD2|TRBJ2-1|few
CASSIRSGRTYNEQFF
TGTGCCAGTAGTATTCGGAGCGGGAGAACCTACAATGAGCAGTTCTTC
>TRBV29-1|NA|TRBJ1-1|NA
CSVEVQQNTEAFF
TGCAGCGTTGAGGTACAGCAGAACACTGAAGCTTTCTTT
>TRBV28|TRBD1|TRBJ1-2|NA
CASAFGGAGGINYGYTF
TGTGCCAGCGCTTTCGGGGGGGCAGGGGGAATTAACTATGGCTACACCTTC